This TCR beta chain came from a study of T cell repertoires in cytomegalovirus infection. Study information: CMV infection together with matching HLA type was indicated by public TCR beta signatures. Points from the study as a whole: The response measured ex vivo was dominated by TCR beta clonotypes (HLA-C-restricted and CMV-specific). Cumulative frequency of public TCR beta families picked out carriers of CMV plus the relevant HLA.

For this clonotype: No antigen is known for it.

TCRdb re-analysed the reads in MiXCR, keeping a single row per CDR3 protein. The data contain about 300,000 distinct CDR3 sequences, roughly a quarter of them singletons. Germline lookup yields CDR1 SQVTM and CDR2 ANQGSEA. The CDR3 length is 12 residues. J lost 8 bases, V lost 5 bases, and 4 bases had no gene match. The sequencing input was PBMCs. The source of this sequence is a human donor in good health (CMV status not recorded). Some clones in this sample may be carry-over from other donors' samples. The V call is TRBV29-1, the J call TRBJ1-4, with 8 nucleotides matching TRBD1. In nucleotides, the CDR3 is TGCAGCGTTCGAACAGGGGGGGAAAAACTGTTTTTT. Protein: CSVRTGGEKLFF.